This TCR beta chain was captured in a study of cytomegalovirus exposure and HLA in healthy donors. The length of the CDR3 is 17 residues. The germline V gene has CDR1 SGHTS and CDR2 YDEGEE. Trimming removed 2 bases from V and 1 base from J; junction bases left unmatched: 10. Study-level results: Most TCR beta V segments were productive about 87% or about 30% of the time in an earlier analysis.

This PCR relied on a set of 60 Vbeta primers and 13 Jbeta primers. Sequencing was performed with immunoSEQ multiplex PCR; in TCRdb, only in-frame clones are kept and a portion is missing. This table holds fewer than 120,000 clones, 75% to 90% found once. This clone appeared a single time. No antigen is known for it. The chain recombines TRBV5-8 with TRBJ1-2; 8 nucleotides line up with TRBD1. The TCR originated in a man aged 35-49 years in good health and CMV-seronegative. Sequencing was performed on PBMCs. The CDR3 region is CASSFYTGGDYNYGYTF. The CDR3 nucleotides read TGTGCCAGCAGCTTCTATACAGGGGGGGATTATAACTATGGCTACACCTTC.